This T cell receptor (beta chain) came from a study of brain T cells in children with intractable seizures. Whole-study results and caveats: Pre- and post-surgery blood differed in depth, so pre-surgery absences may be undersampling.

V dropped 3 bases and J dropped 6 bases, with 17 bases sitting between them. This CDR3 has 15 residues. The germline gives CDR1 SGHRS, CDR2 YFSETQ. With regard to this clone: Antigen: not known.

Patients received at least one anti-epileptic drug before surgery. The method was immunoSEQ multiplex PCR; TCRdb's version includes in-frame clones alone and lacks a portion of them. The sample consists of about 22,000 clones, 85% to 95% of them appearing once. This chain connects TRBV5-1 to TRBJ2-3; D is unresolved. This TCR came from a boy younger than 18 with focal cortical dysplasia and intractable seizures. The specimen comprised peripheral blood, sampled at surgery. The CDR3 DNA sequence: TGCGCCAGCAGCTCCTGGGCCCAGGATGGGGATACGCAGTATTTT. Translating gives CASSSWAQDGDTQYF.